The entry that follows covers one TCR beta chain sequence. These data are taken from a study of shared clonotypes between healthy human individuals. Libraries were prepared by immunoSEQ multiplex PCR; TCRdb keeps only in-frame clonotypes and omits some of them. The sample lists some 2,500,000 clones; roughly 93% were seen once. The germline V gene encodes CDR1 LNHNV and CDR2 YYDKDF (reference sequence). V lost 4 bases to trimming and J lost 4 bases, with 11 bases between them. The CDR3 is 15 residues long. This chain connects TRBV15 to TRBJ2-6; D gene uncertain. This TCR was sampled from a man in his late teens or twenties in good health. Some clones in this sample may be carry-over from other donors' samples. Sample: naive CD4+ T cells from PBMCs. Subset specified: CD45RA+ positively selected. The CDR3 loop reads CATSTRGAGANVLTF. The CDR3 DNA is TGTGCCACCAGCACTCGCGGAGCGGGGGCCAACGTCCTGACTTTC.